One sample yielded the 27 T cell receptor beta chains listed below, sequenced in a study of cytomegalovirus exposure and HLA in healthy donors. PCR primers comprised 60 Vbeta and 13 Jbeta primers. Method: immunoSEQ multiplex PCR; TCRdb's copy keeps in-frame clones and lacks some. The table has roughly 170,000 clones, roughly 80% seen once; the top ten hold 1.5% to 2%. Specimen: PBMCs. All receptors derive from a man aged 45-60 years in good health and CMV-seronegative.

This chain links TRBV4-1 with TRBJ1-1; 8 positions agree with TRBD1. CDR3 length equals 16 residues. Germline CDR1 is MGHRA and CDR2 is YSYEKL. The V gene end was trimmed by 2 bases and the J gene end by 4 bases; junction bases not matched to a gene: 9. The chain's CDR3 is CASSQPPDRVLTEAFF. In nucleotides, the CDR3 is TGCGCCAGCAGCCAACCACCGGACAGGGTACTCACTGAAGCTTTCTTT.

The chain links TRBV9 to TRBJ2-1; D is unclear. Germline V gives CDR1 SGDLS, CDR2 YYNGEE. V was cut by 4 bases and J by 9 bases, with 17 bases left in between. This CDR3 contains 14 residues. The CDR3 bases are TGTGCCAGCAGCCTCAGGCTCGTGAGCTTTGAGCAGTTCTTC. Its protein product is CASSLRLVSFEQFF.

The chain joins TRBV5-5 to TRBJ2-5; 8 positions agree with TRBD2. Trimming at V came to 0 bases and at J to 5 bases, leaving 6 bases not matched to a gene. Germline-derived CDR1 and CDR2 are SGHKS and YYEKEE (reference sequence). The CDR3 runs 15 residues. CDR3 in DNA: TGTGCCAGCAGCTTGGCCGGGGGGGGTATGGAGACCCAGTACTTC. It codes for CASSLAGGGMETQYF.

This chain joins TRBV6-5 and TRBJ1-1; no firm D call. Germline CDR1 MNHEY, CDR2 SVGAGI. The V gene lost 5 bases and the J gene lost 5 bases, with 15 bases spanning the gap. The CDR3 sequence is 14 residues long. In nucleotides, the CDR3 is TGTGCCAGCAGTGTCCGGACTTACCCGACTGAAGCTTTCTTT. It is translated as CASSVRTYPTEAFF.

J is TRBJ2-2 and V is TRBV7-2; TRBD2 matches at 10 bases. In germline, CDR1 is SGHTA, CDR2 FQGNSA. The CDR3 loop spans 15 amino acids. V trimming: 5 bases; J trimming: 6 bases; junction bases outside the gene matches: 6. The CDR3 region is CASSTRAGGPGELFF. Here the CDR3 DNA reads TGTGCCAGCAGCACGCGAGCGGGAGGGCCCGGGGAGCTGTTTTTT.

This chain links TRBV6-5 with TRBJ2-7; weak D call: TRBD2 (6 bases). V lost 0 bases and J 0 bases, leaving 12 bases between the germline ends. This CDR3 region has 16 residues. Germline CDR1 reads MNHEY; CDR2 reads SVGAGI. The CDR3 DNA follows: TGTGCCAGCAGTTACTCGACGGGACTGAGCTCCTACGAGCAGTACTTC. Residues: CASSYSTGLSSYEQYF.

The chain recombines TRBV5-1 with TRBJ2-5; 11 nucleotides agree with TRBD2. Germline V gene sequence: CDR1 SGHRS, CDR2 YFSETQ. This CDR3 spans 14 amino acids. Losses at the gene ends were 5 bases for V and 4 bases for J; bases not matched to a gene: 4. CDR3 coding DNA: TGCGCCAGCAGTCGACTAGCGGGGACAGAGACCCAGTACTTC. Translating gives CASSRLAGTETQYF.

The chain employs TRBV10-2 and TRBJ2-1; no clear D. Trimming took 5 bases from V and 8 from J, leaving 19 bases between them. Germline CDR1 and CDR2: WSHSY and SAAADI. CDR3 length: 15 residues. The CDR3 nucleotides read TGCGCCAGCAGTTCAGGTGGCCTCCTCGCGCATGAGCAGTTCTTC. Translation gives CASSSGGLLAHEQFF.

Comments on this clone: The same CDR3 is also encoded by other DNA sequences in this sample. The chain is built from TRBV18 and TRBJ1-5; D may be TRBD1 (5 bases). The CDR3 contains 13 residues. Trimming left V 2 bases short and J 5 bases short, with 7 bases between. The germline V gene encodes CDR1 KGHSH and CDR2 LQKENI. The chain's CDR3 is CASSPGRDQPQHF. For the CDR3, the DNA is TGTGCCAGCTCACCAGGCAGGGATCAGCCCCAGCATTTT.

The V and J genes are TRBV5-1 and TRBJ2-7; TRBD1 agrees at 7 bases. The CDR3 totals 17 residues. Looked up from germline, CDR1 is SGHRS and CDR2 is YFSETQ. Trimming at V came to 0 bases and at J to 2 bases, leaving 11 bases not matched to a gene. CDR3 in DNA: TGCGCCAGCAGCTTGGCCTCTTACAGGGGACAACCCTACGAGCAGTACTTC. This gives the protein CASSLASYRGQPYEQYF.

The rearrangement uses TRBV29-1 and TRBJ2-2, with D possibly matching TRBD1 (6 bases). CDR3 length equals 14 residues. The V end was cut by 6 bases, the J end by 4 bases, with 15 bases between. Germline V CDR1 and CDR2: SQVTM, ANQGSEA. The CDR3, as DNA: TGCAGCGTCCTACAGGGAAAGGGCACCGGGGAGCTGTTTTTT. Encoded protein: CSVLQGKGTGELFF.

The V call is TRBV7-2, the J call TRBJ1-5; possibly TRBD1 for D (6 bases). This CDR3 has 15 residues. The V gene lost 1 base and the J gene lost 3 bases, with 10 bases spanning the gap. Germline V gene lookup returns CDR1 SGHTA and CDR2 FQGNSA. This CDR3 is CASSLVRGANQPQHF. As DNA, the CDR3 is TGTGCCAGCAGCTTAGTGCGGGGGGCCAATCAGCCCCAGCATTTT.

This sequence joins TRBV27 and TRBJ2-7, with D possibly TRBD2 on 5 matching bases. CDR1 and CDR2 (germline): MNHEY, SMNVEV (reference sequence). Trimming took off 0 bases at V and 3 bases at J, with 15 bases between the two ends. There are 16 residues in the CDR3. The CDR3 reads CASSLSVRGLRYEQYF. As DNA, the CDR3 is TGTGCCAGCAGTTTATCGGTCCGGGGTCTACGCTACGAGCAGTACTTC.

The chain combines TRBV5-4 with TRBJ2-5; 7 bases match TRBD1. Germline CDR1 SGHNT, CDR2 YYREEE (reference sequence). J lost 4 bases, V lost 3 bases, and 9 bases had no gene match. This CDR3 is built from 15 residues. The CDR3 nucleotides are TGTGCCAGCAGCTCTCCTCCGACAGGGAGAGAGACCCAGTACTTC. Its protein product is CASSSPPTGRETQYF.

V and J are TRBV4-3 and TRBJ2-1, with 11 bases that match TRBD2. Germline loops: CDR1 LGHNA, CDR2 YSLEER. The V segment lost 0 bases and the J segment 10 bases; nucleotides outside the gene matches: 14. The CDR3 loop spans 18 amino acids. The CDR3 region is CASSQEAFLAGGRGEQFF. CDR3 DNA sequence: TGCGCCAGCAGCCAAGAAGCCTTTCTAGCGGGGGGTCGTGGGGAGCAGTTCTTC.

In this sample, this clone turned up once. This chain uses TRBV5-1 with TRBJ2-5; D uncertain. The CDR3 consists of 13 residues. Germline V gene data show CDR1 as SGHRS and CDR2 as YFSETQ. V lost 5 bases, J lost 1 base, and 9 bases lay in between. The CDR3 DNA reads TGCGCCAGCAGTAGGAGCCTCCAAGAGACCCAGTACTTC. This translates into CASSRSLQETQYF.

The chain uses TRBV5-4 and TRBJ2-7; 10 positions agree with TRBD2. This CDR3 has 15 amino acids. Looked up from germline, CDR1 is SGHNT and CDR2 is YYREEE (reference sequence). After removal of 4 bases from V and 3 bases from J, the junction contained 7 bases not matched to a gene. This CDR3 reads CASSPVAGGNYEQYF. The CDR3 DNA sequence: TGTGCCAGCAGCCCGGTAGCGGGGGGAAACTACGAGCAGTACTTC.

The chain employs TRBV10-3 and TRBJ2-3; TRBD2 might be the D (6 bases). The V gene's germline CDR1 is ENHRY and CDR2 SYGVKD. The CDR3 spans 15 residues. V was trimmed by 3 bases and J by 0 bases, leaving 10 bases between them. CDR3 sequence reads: CAISDWRGSTDTQYF. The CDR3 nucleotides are TGTGCCATCAGTGACTGGCGGGGCAGCACAGATACGCAGTATTTT.

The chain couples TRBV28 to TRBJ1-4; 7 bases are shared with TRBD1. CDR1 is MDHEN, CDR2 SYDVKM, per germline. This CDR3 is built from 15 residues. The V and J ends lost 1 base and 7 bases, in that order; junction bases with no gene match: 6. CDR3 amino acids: CASSLSGGIGEKLFF. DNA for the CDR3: TGTGCCAGCAGTTTATCAGGGGGTATAGGTGAAAAACTGTTTTTT. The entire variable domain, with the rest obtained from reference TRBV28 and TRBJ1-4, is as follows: DVKVTQSSRYLVKRTGEKVFLECVQDMDHENMFWYRQDPGLGLRLIYFSYDVKMKEKGDIPEGYSVSREKKERFSLILESASTNQTSMYLCASSLSGGIGEKLFFGSGTQLSVL.

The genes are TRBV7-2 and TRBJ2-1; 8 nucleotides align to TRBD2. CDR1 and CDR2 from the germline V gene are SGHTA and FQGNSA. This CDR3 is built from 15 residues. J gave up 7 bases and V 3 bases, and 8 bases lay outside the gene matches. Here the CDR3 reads CASSFSGGGANEQFF. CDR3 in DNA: TGTGCCAGCAGCTTCTCGGGAGGGGGGGCTAATGAGCAGTTCTTC. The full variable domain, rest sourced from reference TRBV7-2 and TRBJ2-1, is GAGVSQSPSNKVTEKGKDVELRCDPISGHTALYWYRQSLGQGLEFLIYFQGNSAPDKSGLPSDRFSAERTGGSVSTLTIQRTQQEDSAVYLCASSFSGGGANEQFFGPGTRLTVL.

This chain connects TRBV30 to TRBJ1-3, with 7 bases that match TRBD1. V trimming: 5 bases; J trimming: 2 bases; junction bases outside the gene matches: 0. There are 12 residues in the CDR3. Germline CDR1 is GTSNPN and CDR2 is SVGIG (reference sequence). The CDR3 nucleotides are TGTGCCTGGGACAGGGCTGGAAACACCATATATTTT. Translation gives CAWDRAGNTIYF.

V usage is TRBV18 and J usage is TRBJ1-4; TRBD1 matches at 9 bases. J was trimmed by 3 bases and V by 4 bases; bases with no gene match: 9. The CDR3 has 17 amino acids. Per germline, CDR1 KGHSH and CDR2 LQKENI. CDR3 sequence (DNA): TGTGCCAGCTCACGACAGGACAGGGGATTGGCTAATGAAAAACTGTTTTTT. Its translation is CASSRQDRGLANEKLFF.

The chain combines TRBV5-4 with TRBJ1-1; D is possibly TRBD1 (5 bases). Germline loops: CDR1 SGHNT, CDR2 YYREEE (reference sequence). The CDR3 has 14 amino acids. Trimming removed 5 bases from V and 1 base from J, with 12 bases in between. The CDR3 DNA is TGTGCCAGCAGGAAAATCGGACAGAACACTGAAGCTTTCTTT. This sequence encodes CASRKIGQNTEAFF.

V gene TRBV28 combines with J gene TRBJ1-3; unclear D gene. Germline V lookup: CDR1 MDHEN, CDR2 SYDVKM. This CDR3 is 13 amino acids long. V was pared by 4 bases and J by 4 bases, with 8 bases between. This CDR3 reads CASSSGVGNTIYF. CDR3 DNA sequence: TGTGCCAGCAGTTCCGGGGTAGGAAACACCATATATTTT.

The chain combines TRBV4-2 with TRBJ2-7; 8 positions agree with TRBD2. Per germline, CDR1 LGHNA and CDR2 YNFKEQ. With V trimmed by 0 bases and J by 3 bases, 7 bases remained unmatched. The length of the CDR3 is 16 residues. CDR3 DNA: TGTGCCAGCAGCCAAGATACCGCGGGGGGAATCTACGAGCAGTACTTC. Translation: CASSQDTAGGIYEQYF.

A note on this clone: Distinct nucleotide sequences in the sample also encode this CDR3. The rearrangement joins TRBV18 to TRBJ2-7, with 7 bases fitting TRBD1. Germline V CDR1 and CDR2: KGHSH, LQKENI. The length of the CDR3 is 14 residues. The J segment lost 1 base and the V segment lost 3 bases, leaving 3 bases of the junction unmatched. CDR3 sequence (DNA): TGTGCCAGCTCACCCCGGGACAGTTCCTACGAGCAGTACTTC. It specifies CASSPRDSSYEQYF.

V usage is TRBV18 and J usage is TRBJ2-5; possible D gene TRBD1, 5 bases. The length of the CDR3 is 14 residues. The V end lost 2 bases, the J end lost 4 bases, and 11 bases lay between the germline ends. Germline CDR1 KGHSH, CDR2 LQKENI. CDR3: CASSPSAGRETQYF. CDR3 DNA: TGTGCCAGCTCACCATCGGCAGGGCGAGAGACCCAGTACTTC.